One sample yielded the 10 T cell receptor beta chains listed below, sequenced in a study of cytomegalovirus exposure and HLA in healthy donors. PCR involved 60 Vbeta and 13 Jbeta primers. The data were produced by immunoSEQ multiplex PCR, yet TCRdb's version contains in-frame clones alone and is incomplete. The table records fewer than 200,000 clones, 75% to 85% of them present only once. The specimen sequenced was PBMCs. The receptors shown here come from a boy younger than 18 in good health and CMV-seronegative.

V and J are TRBV7-2 and TRBJ1-5; tentative D call: TRBD1 (6 bases). The CDR3 runs to 15 residues. V dropped 5 bases and J dropped 2 bases, with 13 bases sitting between them. Germline V gene lookup returns CDR1 SGHTA and CDR2 FQGNSA. The CDR3, as DNA: TGTGCCAGCAGCGCCCACAGGGAAGGCAATCAGCCCCAGCATTTT. Its protein product is CASSAHREGNQPQHF.

Only a few counts were recorded for this clone. This rearrangement joins TRBV19 to TRBJ1-1; D is ambiguous. From germline, CDR1 is LNHDA and CDR2 SQIVND (reference sequence). V shed 5 bases and J shed 0 bases, with 13 bases lying between them. The CDR3 contains 15 residues. The CDR3 here is CASSHGQVMNTEAFF. The CDR3 DNA is TGTGCCAGTAGTCACGGCCAGGTAATGAACACTGAAGCTTTCTTT.

This chain connects TRBV6-5 to TRBJ2-1; D not resolved. Germline V gene data show CDR1 as MNHEY and CDR2 as SVGAGI. Trimming took off 0 bases at V and 0 bases at J, with 6 bases between the two ends. The CDR3 runs 15 residues. CDR3 coding DNA: TGTGCCAGCAGTTACTCTGGGCTCTCCTACAATGAGCAGTTCTTC. This codes for CASSYSGLSYNEQFF.

This clone was picked up a small number of times. The V gene is TRBV5-1, the J gene TRBJ1-1; D is undetermined. V lost 0 bases and J 6 bases, leaving 15 bases between the germline ends. Germline V gene lookup returns CDR1 SGHRS and CDR2 YFSETQ. The CDR3 covers 15 residues. The CDR3 bases are TGCGCCAGCAGCTTGGGGACGGGGAAGGTCTCTGAAGCTTTCTTT. Encoded protein: CASSLGTGKVSEAFF.

V is TRBV9 and J is TRBJ1-1; D possibly corresponds to TRBD1 (6 bases). CDR1 is SGDLS, CDR2 YYNGEE, per germline. This CDR3 has 13 residues. The ends were cut back, 3 bases at V and 6 bases at J, with 12 bases in the middle. CDR3 DNA: TGTGCCAGCAGCGCACAGGGTCCCGCTGAAGCTTTCTTT. This encodes CASSAQGPAEAFF.

Of note for this clone: The sample contains more than one DNA sequence encoding this CDR3. CDR3 bases: TGTGCCAGCAGCCTTACAGGCTCTGGAAACACCATATATTTT. It is translated as CASSLTGSGNTIYF. The chain links TRBV7-9 to TRBJ1-3; possible D gene TRBD1, 5 bases. Germline CDR1 SEHNR, CDR2 FQNEAQ (reference sequence). V was pared by 5 bases and J by 0 bases, with 8 bases between. The length of the CDR3 is 14 residues.

The V gene is TRBV11-3, the J gene TRBJ2-1; tentatively, D is TRBD2 (5 bases). V was pared by 1 base and J by 5 bases, with 15 bases between. The CDR3 length is 16 residues. Germline assignment: CDR1 SGHNT and CDR2 YENEEA. Here the CDR3 DNA reads TGTGCCAGCAGCTTAGTTACCACACACGGGGACAATGAGCAGTTCTTC. Amino acid sequence: CASSLVTTHGDNEQFF.

The rearrangement joins TRBV6-5 to TRBJ2-7, with a weak D call TRBD2 (5 bases). Germline CDR1 MNHEY, CDR2 SVGAGI. V lost 6 bases and J 4 bases, leaving 19 bases between the germline ends. This CDR3 region has 15 residues. The CDR3 region has the DNA TGTGCCAGCAGACCACAAAAGGGAACGGGGTACGAGCAGTACTTC. Translation gives CASRPQKGTGYEQYF.

The rearrangement links TRBV6-6 to TRBJ1-5; 9 bases line up with TRBD1. This CDR3 contains 15 residues. J lost 6 bases, V lost 5 bases, and 8 bases had no gene match. The germline CDR1 and CDR2 sequences are MNHNY and SVGAGI (reference sequence). CDR3 protein: CASSVRGQGVQPQHF. CDR3 in DNA: TGTGCCAGCAGTGTACGGGGACAGGGCGTTCAGCCCCAGCATTTT.

This clone has only a few counts. The chain uses TRBV6-5 and TRBJ2-1; possible D gene TRBD1, 5 bases. V gave up 5 bases and J gave up 8 bases, with 13 bases separating them. Germline lookup yields CDR1 MNHEY and CDR2 SVGAGI. The CDR3 sequence is 13 residues long. The chain's CDR3 is CASSEVGADEQFF. The CDR3, as DNA: TGTGCCAGCAGTGAAGTTGGGGCGGATGAGCAGTTCTTC.